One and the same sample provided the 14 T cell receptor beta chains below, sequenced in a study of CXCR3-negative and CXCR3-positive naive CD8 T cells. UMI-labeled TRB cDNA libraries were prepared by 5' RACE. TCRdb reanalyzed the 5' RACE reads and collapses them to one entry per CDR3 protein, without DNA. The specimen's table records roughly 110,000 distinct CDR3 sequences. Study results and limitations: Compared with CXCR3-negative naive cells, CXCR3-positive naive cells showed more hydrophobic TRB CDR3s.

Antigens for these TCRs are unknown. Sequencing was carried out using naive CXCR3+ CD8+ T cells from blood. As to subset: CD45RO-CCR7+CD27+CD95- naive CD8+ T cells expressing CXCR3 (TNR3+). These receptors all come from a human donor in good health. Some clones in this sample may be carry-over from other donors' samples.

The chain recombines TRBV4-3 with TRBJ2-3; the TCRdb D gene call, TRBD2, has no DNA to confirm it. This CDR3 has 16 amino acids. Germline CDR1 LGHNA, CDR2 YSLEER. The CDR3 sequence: CASSQVFSGGADTQYF.

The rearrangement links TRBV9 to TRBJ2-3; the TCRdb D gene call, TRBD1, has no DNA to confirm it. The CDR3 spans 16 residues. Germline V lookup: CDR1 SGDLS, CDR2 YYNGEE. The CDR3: CASSVGQGFFRDTQYF.

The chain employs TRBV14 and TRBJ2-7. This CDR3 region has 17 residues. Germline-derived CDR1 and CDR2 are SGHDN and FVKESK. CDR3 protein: CASSQDYRAGALYEQYF.

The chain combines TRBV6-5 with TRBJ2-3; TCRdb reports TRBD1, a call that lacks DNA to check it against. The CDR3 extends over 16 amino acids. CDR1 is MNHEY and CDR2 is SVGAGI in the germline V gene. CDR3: CASSYATGTSTDTQYF.

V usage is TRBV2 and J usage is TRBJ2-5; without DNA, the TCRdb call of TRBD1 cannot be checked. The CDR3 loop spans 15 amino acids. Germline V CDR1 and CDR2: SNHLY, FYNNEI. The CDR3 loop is CASLRGGYTQETQYF.

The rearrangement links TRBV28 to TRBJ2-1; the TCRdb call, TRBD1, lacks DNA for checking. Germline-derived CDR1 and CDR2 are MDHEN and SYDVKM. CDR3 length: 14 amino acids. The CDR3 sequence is CASYLRGTHNEQFF.

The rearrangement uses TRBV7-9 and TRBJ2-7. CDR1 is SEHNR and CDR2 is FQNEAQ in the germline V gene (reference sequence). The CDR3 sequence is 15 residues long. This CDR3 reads CASSLAGGVSYEQYF.

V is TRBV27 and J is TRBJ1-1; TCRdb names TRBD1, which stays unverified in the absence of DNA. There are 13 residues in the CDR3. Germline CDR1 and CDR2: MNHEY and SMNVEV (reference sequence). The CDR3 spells CASSPFGGPEAFF.

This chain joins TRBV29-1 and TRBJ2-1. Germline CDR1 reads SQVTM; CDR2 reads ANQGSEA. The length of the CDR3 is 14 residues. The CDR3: CSVELGTRYNEQFF.

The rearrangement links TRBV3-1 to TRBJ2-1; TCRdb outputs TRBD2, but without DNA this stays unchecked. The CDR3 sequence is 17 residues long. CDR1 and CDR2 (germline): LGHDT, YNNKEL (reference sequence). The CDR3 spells CASSQAVLAGPYNEQFF.

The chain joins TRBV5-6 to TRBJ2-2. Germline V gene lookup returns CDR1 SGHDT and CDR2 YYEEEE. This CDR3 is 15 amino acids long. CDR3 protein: CASSFGVTNTGELFF.

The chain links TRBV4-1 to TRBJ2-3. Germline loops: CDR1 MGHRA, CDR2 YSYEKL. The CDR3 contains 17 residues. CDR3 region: CASSQEHMLGIFGTQYF.

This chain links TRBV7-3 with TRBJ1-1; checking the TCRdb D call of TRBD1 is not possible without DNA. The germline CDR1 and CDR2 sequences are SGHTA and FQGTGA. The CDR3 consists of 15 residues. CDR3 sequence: CVSSLTRGANTEAFF.

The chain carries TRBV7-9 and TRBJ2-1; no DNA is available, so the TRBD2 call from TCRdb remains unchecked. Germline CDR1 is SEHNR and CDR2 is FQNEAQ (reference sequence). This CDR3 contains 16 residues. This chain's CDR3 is CASSSFWAGVEDEQFF.